This T cell receptor (beta chain) was sequenced in a study of blood T cell repertoires in COVID-19. Study details: The analysed material was cDNA or gDNA that came from T cells, B-cell-depleted T cells, or PBMCs.

The table came from immunoSEQ multiplex PCR; TCRdb's copy has only in-frame clones and leaves some out. This sample has 140,000 or so clones, with 81% found just once. The clonotype was recovered from a human donor in a cohort sampled during active COVID-19. Source material: peripheral blood.

The CDR3 coding sequence is TGTGCCAGTAGTAGACTAGCGGATGGGCCCACCGGGGAGCTGTTTTTT. Residues: CASSRLADGPTGELFF. The chain carries TRBV19 and TRBJ2-2; TRBD2 aligns across 9 bases. The CDR3 length is 16 residues. CDR1 LNHDA and CDR2 SQIVND come from the germline V gene (reference sequence). J gave up 4 bases and V 4 bases, and 7 bases lay outside the gene matches.